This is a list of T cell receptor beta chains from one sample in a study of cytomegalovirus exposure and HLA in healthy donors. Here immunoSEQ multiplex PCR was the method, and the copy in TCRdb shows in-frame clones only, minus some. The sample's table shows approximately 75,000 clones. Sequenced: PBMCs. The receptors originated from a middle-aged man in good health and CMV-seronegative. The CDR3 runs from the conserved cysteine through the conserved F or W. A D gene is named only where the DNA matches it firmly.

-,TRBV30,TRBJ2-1,CAWSADTNYNEQFF,TGTGCCTGGAGTGCGGACACCAACTACAATGAGCAGTTCTTC
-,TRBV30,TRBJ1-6,CAPDLDSYNSPLHF,TGTGCCCCTGACTTAGATTCGTATAATTCACCCCTCCACTTT
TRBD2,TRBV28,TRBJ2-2,CASSGLAGVSGELFF,TGTGCCAGCAGCGGACTAGCGGGAGTCTCCGGGGAGCTGTTTTTT
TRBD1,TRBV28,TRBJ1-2,CASRLTGIGYTF,TGTGCCAGCAGGCTGACAGGGATCGGCTACACCTTC
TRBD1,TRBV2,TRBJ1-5,CASRDRVSNQPQHF,TGTGCCAGCAGGGACAGGGTGAGCAATCAGCCCCAGCATTTT
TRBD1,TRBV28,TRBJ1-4,CASSLEGAVNEKLLF,TGTGCCAGCAGTTTAGAGGGGGCTGTTAATGAAAAACTGCTTTTT
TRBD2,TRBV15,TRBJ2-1,CATSRALAGVGEQFF,TGTGCCACCAGCAGAGCCCTAGCGGGGGTAGGTGAGCAGTTCTTC
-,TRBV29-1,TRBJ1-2,CSVEERQNYGYTF,TGCAGCGTTGAAGAACGTCAGAACTATGGCTACACCTTC
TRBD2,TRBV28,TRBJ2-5,CASTPSGSKETQYF,TGTGCCAGCACCCCGAGCGGGAGTAAAGAGACCCAGTACTTC
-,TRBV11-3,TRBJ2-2,CASSSNTAGPNTGELFF,TGTGCCAGCAGCTCCAACACGGCAGGGCCTAACACCGGGGAGCTGTTTTTT
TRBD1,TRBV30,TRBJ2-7,CAWSVGQYYEQYF,TGTGCCTGGAGTGTGGGACAGTACTACGAGCAGTACTTC
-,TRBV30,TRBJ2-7,CAWSRTEFYEQYF,TGTGCCTGGAGTAGAACTGAGTTCTACGAGCAGTACTTC
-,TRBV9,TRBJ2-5,CASSVHGLDTETQYF,TGTGCCAGCAGCGTCCACGGACTGGATACTGAGACCCAGTACTTC
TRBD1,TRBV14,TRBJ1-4,CASSLLTGYNEKLFF,TGTGCCAGCAGCCTTCTGACAGGGTATAATGAAAAACTGTTTTTT
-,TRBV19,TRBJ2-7,CASSVKRGNEQYF,TGTGCCAGTAGTGTCAAGAGGGGGAACGAGCAGTACTTC
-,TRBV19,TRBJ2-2,CASKGGMDTGELFF,TGTGCCAGTAAAGGCGGGATGGACACCGGGGAGCTGTTTTTT
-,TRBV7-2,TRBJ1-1,CASSRTTGSTEAFF,TGTGCCAGCAGTCGCACCACAGGGAGCACTGAAGCTTTCTTT
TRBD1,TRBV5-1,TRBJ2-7,CASSPLGTVPGQYF,TGCGCCAGCAGCCCCTTAGGGACAGTCCCCGGGCAGTACTTC
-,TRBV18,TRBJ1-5,CASSPGGGNQPQHF,TGTGCCAGCTCACCGGGAGGGGGCAATCAGCCCCAGCATTTT
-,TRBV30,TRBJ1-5,CAWTAEGSNQPQHF,TGTGCCTGGACCGCAGAGGGTAGCAATCAGCCCCAGCATTTT
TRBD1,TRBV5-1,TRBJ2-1,CASSRDRGLDNEQFF,TGCGCCAGCAGCCGCGACAGGGGCCTCGACAATGAGCAGTTCTTC
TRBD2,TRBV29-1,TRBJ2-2,CSVGVEGGGELFF,TGCAGCGTTGGGGTGGAGGGAGGGGGGGAGCTGTTTTTT
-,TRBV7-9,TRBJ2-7,CASSQTPGTRASEQYF,TGTGCCAGCAGCCAGACCCCCGGGACACGGGCTAGCGAGCAGTACTTC
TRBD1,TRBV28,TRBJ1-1,CASRLPTGAGEAFF,TGTGCCAGCAGATTGCCGACAGGGGCCGGAGAAGCTTTCTTT
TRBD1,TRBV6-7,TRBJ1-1,CASRTMDRGGTEAFF,TGTGCCAGCAGGACAATGGACAGGGGCGGAACTGAAGCTTTCTTT
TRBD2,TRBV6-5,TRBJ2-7,CASRPLAASYEQYF,TGTGCCAGCAGGCCCCTAGCGGCCTCCTACGAGCAGTACTTC
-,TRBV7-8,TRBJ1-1,CASSLGSSVYTEAFF,TGTGCCAGCAGCTTGGGCAGCTCAGTGTACACTGAAGCTTTCTTT
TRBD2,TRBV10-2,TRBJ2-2,CASSETSGGAGELFF,TGCGCCAGCAGCGAAACTAGCGGGGGGGCCGGGGAGCTGTTTTTT
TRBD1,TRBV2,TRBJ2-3,CASSRTGGFRGDTQYF,TGTGCCAGCAGTAGGACAGGGGGTTTTCGCGGAGATACGCAGTATTTT
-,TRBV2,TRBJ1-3,CASSAGTGNTIYF,TGTGCCAGCAGTGCAGGTACGGGAAACACCATATATTTT
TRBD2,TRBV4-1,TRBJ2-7,CASSFGTSGFYEQYF,TGCGCCAGCAGCTTTGGGACTAGCGGTTTCTACGAGCAGTACTTC
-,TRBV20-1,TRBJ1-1,CSASGPGEAFF,TGCAGTGCTAGCGGTCCCGGTGAAGCTTTCTTT
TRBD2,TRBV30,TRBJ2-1,CAWTPGTSGSNEQFF,TGTGCCTGGACCCCTGGGACTAGCGGGAGTAATGAGCAGTTCTTC
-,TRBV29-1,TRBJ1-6,CSVELDRGHLHF,TGCAGCGTTGAACTGGATCGGGGACACCTCCACTTT
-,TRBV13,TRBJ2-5,CASSHWGLGGETQYF,TGTGCCAGCAGCCACTGGGGACTAGGGGGCGAGACCCAGTACTTC
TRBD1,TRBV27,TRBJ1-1,CASSRQGTNTEAFF,TGTGCCAGCAGTAGACAGGGTACTAACACTGAAGCTTTCTTT
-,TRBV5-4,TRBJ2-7,CASSLGTGKSYEQYF,TGTGCCAGCAGCTTGGGCACAGGGAAGTCCTACGAGCAGTACTTC
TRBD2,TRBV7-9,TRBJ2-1,CASSLGLAGNRDEQFF,TGTGCCAGCAGTCTCGGACTAGCGGGGAACAGGGATGAGCAGTTCTTC
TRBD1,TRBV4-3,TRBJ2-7,CASSQDGTGVYEQYF,TGCGCCAGCAGCCAAGATGGGACAGGGGTCTACGAGCAGTACTTC
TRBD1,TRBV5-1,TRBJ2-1,CASSLLTGTYNEQFF,TGCGCCAGCAGCTTGTTGACAGGGACCTACAATGAGCAGTTCTTC
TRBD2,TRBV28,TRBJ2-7,CASSLGGRDEQYF,TGTGCCAGCAGTTTAGGCGGGAGGGACGAGCAGTACTTC
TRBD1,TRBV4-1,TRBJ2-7,CASSRGQGAINEQYF,TGCGCCAGCAGCCGAGGACAGGGGGCGATCAACGAGCAGTACTTC
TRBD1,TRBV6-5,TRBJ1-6,CASSPGQGQNSPLHF,TGTGCCAGCAGTCCCGGACAGGGACAAAATTCACCCCTCCACTTT
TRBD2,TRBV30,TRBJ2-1,CAWRGSGLAGMNEQFF,TGTGCCTGGAGGGGGAGTGGACTAGCGGGGATGAATGAGCAGTTCTTC
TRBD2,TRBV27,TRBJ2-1,CASSPAGAEQFF,TGTGCCAGCAGTCCAGCGGGAGCTGAGCAGTTCTTC
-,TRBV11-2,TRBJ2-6,CASSPSFGANVLTF,TGTGCCAGCAGCCCCTCGTTTGGGGCCAACGTCCTGACTTTC
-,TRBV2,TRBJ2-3,CASSDRATGTDTQYF,TGTGCCAGCAGTGACAGGGCCACGGGCACAGATACGCAGTATTTT
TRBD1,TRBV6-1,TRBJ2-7,CASSEAFPGGTGISHEQYF,TGTGCCAGCAGTGAAGCGTTCCCGGGTGGGACAGGGATTTCCCACGAGCAGTACTTC
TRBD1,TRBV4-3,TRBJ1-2,CASSQNRGLIYYGYTF,TGCGCCAGCAGCCAAAACAGGGGGCTGATCTACTATGGCTACACCTTC
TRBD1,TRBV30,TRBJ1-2,CAWSYRGSNYGYTF,TGTGCCTGGAGTTACAGGGGATCTAACTATGGCTACACCTTC
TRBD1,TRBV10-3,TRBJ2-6,CAISESQTGAPAANVLTF,TGTGCCATCAGTGAGTCGCAGACAGGGGCTCCGGCGGCCAACGTCCTGACTTTC
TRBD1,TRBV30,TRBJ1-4,CASSRRDRGEKLFF,TGTGCCTCAAGTAGGAGGGACAGGGGGGAAAAACTGTTTTTT
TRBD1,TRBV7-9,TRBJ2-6,CASSSGQGSGANVLTF,TGTGCCAGCAGCTCAGGACAGGGGTCTGGGGCCAACGTCCTGACTTTC